The next 24 T cell receptor beta chains were all read from a single sample in a study of blood T cell repertoires in COVID-19. TCRdb's copy holds only in-frame clones and misses some; the assay was immunoSEQ multiplex PCR. The sample lists some 150,000 clones; roughly 89% were seen once. Material: peripheral blood. The receptors originated from a human donor in a cohort sampled during active COVID-19.

The chain carries TRBV1 and TRBJ2-1; TRBD2 is the table's D call, not checked against the DNA. TRBV1 is described as a pseudogene. The CDR3 length is 14 residues. Here the CDR3 DNA reads TGCACCAGCAGCAGGGGGGGGTCCTACAATGAGCAGTTCTTC. Translating gives CTSSRGGSYNEQFF.

The J gene is TRBJ1-2, the V gene TRBV7-2; D gene unclear. CDR3 size: 14 residues. CDR1 is SGHTA, CDR2 FQGNSA, per germline. V was pared by 3 bases and J by 8 bases, with 16 bases between. The CDR3 loop is CASSFIAGGRGYTF. The CDR3 coding sequence is TGTGCCAGCAGCTTTATAGCAGGAGGTCGCGGCTACACCTTC.

By share, this clone counts as medium-sized (0.01 to 0.1%). The chain uses TRBV16 and TRBJ2-6; D perhaps matches TRBD2 (6 bases). With 0 bases removed from V and 0 bases from J, the gap between germline ends came to 6 bases. Germline V lookup: CDR1 KGHSY, CDR2 FQNENV. The CDR3 contains 16 residues. This chain's CDR3 is CASSQSGGSGANVLTF. The CDR3 region has the DNA TGTGCCAGCAGCCAATCGGGGGGCTCTGGGGCCAACGTCCTGACTTTC.

The rearrangement links TRBV3-1 (or the pseudogene TRBV3-2) to TRBJ2-5, with 7 bases that match TRBD1. The trim removed 4 bases at V and 2 bases at J, leaving 1 base unmatched. The CDR3 spans 13 residues. The germline V gene encodes CDR1 LGHDT and CDR2 YNNKEL (reference sequence). The CDR3, as DNA: TGTGCCAGCAGCCGGGACAGACAAGAGACCCAGTACTTC. This encodes CASSRDRQETQYF.

In the case of this clone: The junction differs from germline at one of its ends, possibly a read error. This CDR3 reads CARSAPGHSAYEQYF. The CDR3, as DNA: TGTGCCCGGAGCGCGCCGGGACATTCAGCCTACGAGCAGTACTTC. The V call is TRBV30, the J call TRBJ2-7; weak D call: TRBD1 (6 bases). The CDR3 has 15 amino acids. Germline CDR1 and CDR2: GTSNPN and SVGIG (reference sequence). Full variable domain (missing parts from reference TRBV30 and TRBJ2-7): SQTIHQWPATLVQPVGSPLSLECTVEGTSNPNLYWYRQAAGRGLQLLFYSVGIGQISSEVPQNLSASRPQDRQFILSSKKLLLSDSGFYLCARSAPGHSAYEQYFGPGTRLTVT.

J is TRBJ2-1 and V is TRBV5-3; TRBD2 agrees at 16 bases. TRBV5-3 is an open reading frame whose function is uncertain. V lost 4 bases, J lost 5 bases, and 12 bases stayed unmatched. The CDR3 is 19 residues long. CDR3 protein: CARSPHSGTSGGEHNEQFF. The CDR3 DNA is TGTGCCAGAAGCCCGCACTCTGGGACTAGCGGGGGGGAACACAATGAGCAGTTCTTC.

V gene TRBV25-1 combines with J gene TRBJ2-7, with 8 bases lining up with TRBD1. Germline V gives CDR1 MGHDK, CDR2 SYGVNS. The CDR3 spans 14 residues. J lost 4 bases, V lost 6 bases, and 8 bases had no gene match. This CDR3 reads CASSRTGNRYEQYF. The CDR3 nucleotides are TGTGCCAGCAGCCGGACAGGGAATAGGTACGAGCAGTACTTC.

This sequence joins TRBV3-1 (or the pseudogene TRBV3-2) and TRBJ1-1; D remains unclear. Trimming removed 2 bases at V and 3 bases at J, with 10 bases between. The CDR3 contains 14 residues. Germline V CDR1 and CDR2: LGHDT, YNNKEL (reference sequence). The CDR3 spells CASSQKDSYTEAFF. The CDR3 nucleotides read TGTGCCAGCAGCCAAAAAGACTCATACACTGAAGCTTTCTTT.

The chain has TRBV30 and TRBJ2-5, with TRBD2 matching 10 bases. The germline CDR1 and CDR2 sequences are GTSNPN and SVGIG (reference sequence). The CDR3 runs to 14 residues. V trimming: 6 bases; J trimming: 2 bases; junction bases outside the gene matches: 6. In nucleotides, the CDR3 is TGTGCCTGCCAAGCTAGCGGGGGACAAGAGACCCAGTACTTC. This gives the protein CACQASGGQETQYF.

The chain recombines TRBV12-3 or TRBV12-4 with TRBJ1-1; 8 nucleotides agree with TRBD1. The CDR3 spans 13 residues. J gave up 4 bases and V 5 bases, and 3 bases lay outside the gene matches. The DNA of the CDR3 is TGTGCCAGCAGTCGGACAGGGCTCACTGAAGCTTTCTTT. Translated, it gives CASSRTGLTEAFF.

CDR3: CASSQAGFNEQFF. The CDR3 nucleotides read TGCGCCAGCAGCCAAGCGGGTTTCAATGAGCAGTTCTTC. V gene TRBV4-1 combines with J gene TRBJ2-1; no firm D call. Trimming removed 1 base from V and 6 bases from J, with 7 bases in between. CDR1 is MGHRA and CDR2 is YSYEKL in the germline V gene. CDR3 size: 13 residues.

The chain couples TRBV5-1 to TRBJ1-2; 10 nucleotides line up with TRBD1. The ends lost 3 bases at V and 5 bases at J; junction bases unmatched: 7. CDR3 length: 15 residues. The germline gives CDR1 SGHRS, CDR2 YFSETQ. This CDR3 is CASSWDRGPTYGYTF. CDR3 in DNA: TGCGCCAGCAGCTGGGACAGGGGACCGACATATGGCTACACCTTC.

The chain employs TRBV6-5 and TRBJ2-7, with D perhaps TRBD2 (7 bases). Trimming stripped 0 bases from V and 2 bases from J, with 14 bases between. The CDR3 consists of 16 residues. Germline V gene lookup returns CDR1 MNHEY and CDR2 SVGAGI. The CDR3 DNA reads TGTGCCAGCAGTTACTCGATGGCGGGGGCAGCCTACGAGCAGTACTTC. This encodes CASSYSMAGAAYEQYF.

The gene calls are TRBV5-1 and TRBJ2-4; 9 bases line up with TRBD1. The CDR3 has 15 residues. J lost 5 bases, V lost 4 bases, and 7 bases had no gene match. Germline V gene lookup returns CDR1 SGHRS and CDR2 YFSETQ. The DNA of the CDR3 is TGCGCCAGCAGCCCCCTGGGGACAGGGCAAAACATTCAGTACTTC. It yields the protein CASSPLGTGQNIQYF.

The chain carries TRBV12-5 and TRBJ1-2, with TRBD1 identical over 8 bases. CDR3 length: 13 residues. CDR1 is LGHNT and CDR2 is FRNRAP in the germline V gene. Unmatched junction bases numbered 8, after V lost 6 bases and J lost 8 bases. The CDR3 here is CASGFLRGQGYTF. The CDR3 region has the DNA TGTGCTAGTGGGTTCCTCAGGGGGCAAGGCTACACCTTC.

Turning to this clone: This CDR3 is also generated by other DNA sequences in the sample. The rearrangement joins TRBV5-1 to TRBJ1-1, with 7 positions matching TRBD1. CDR3 size: 14 residues. The V and J ends lost 7 bases and 0 bases, in that order; junction bases with no gene match: 6. Germline V CDR1 and CDR2: SGHRS, YFSETQ. This CDR3 reads CASSLTGLNTEAFF. CDR3 coding DNA: TGCGCCAGCTCCCTGACAGGGCTGAACACTGAAGCTTTCTTT.

This chain joins TRBV15 and TRBJ2-3; 8 bases match TRBD2. The CDR3 consists of 17 residues. V lost 0 bases to trimming and J lost 7 bases; unmatched junction nucleotides: 12. Germline V gene lookup returns CDR1 LNHNV and CDR2 YYDKDF (reference sequence). CDR3 DNA sequence: TGTGCCACCAGCAGAGAGCTACCGGCGGGGGGCCTCAATACGCAGTATTTT. Its protein product is CATSRELPAGGLNTQYF.

The rearrangement links TRBV6-2 or TRBV6-3 to TRBJ1-5, with a tentative D call TRBD1 (6 bases). The CDR3 sequence is 17 residues long. V lost 2 bases and J 2 bases, leaving 16 bases between the germline ends. Germline V gives CDR1 MNHEY, CDR2 SVGEGT. The CDR3 loop reads CASSYTPRGYGNQPQHF. CDR3 DNA: TGTGCCAGCAGTTACACCCCCAGGGGTTATGGCAATCAGCCCCAGCATTTT.

The CDR3 DNA sequence: TGTGCCAGCAGTTTTAGGGACAGAGGTTATGGCTACACCTTC. Amino acids: CASSFRDRGYGYTF. The rearrangement links TRBV27 to TRBJ1-2, with TRBD1 matching over 7 bases. This CDR3 has 14 residues. J lost 5 bases, V lost 3 bases, and 6 bases had no gene match. In germline, CDR1 is MNHEY, CDR2 SMNVEV (reference sequence).

The V call is TRBV5-1, the J call TRBJ1-2; no firm D call. The CDR3 has 15 residues. The V end lost 4 bases, the J end lost 3 bases, and 16 bases lay between the germline ends. Per the germline V gene, CDR1 is SGHRS and CDR2 is YFSETQ. This CDR3 is CASSTSGSSYYGYTF. CDR3 bases: TGCGCCAGCAGCACCTCCGGGTCCTCTTACTATGGCTACACCTTC.

V and J are TRBV5-1 and TRBJ1-1; 9 bases align to TRBD1. CDR3 length equals 17 residues. V was pared by 2 bases and J by 1 base, with 9 bases of the junction left unmatched. Germline V gene data show CDR1 as SGHRS and CDR2 as YFSETQ. For the CDR3, the DNA is TGCGCCAGCAGCTTAAACCCGGGACAGGGTAGGAACACTGAAGCTTTCTTT. Its protein is CASSLNPGQGRNTEAFF.

The rearrangement uses TRBV9 and TRBJ2-7; 8 bases map to TRBD2. The junction had 6 bases not matched to a gene; V was cut back by 0 bases and J by 4 bases. The CDR3 has 15 amino acids. Germline CDR1 is SGDLS and CDR2 is YYNGEE. The CDR3 spells CASSVGAGAYYEQYF. CDR3 coding DNA: TGTGCCAGCAGCGTAGGAGCGGGGGCCTATTACGAGCAGTACTTC. Looking up the rest from reference TRBV9 and TRBJ2-7 gives the full variable domain: DSGVTQTPKHLITATGQRVTLRCSPRSGDLSVYWYQQSLDQGLQFLIQYYNGEERAKGNILERFSAQQFPDLHSELNLSSLELGDSALYFCASSVGAGAYYEQYFGPGTRLTVT.

The V and J genes are TRBV5-4 and TRBJ2-7, with D possibly matching TRBD1 (5 bases). The germline CDR1 and CDR2 sequences are SGHNT and YYREEE (reference sequence). V lost 0 bases and J lost 4, with 20 bases in between. The CDR3 is 17 residues long. Here the CDR3 reads CASSLDPSGRGLYEQYF. Here the CDR3 DNA reads TGTGCCAGCAGCTTGGATCCGTCAGGGCGTGGGTTGTACGAGCAGTACTTC.

The V gene is TRBV19, the J gene TRBJ1-5; no firm D call. CDR3 length: 12 residues. V lost 8 bases to trimming and J lost 2 bases, with 7 bases between them. Germline CDR1 LNHDA, CDR2 SQIVND (reference sequence). This CDR3 reads CASEDGNQPQHF. The DNA for the CDR3 is TGTGCCAGTGAGGATGGCAATCAGCCCCAGCATTTT.